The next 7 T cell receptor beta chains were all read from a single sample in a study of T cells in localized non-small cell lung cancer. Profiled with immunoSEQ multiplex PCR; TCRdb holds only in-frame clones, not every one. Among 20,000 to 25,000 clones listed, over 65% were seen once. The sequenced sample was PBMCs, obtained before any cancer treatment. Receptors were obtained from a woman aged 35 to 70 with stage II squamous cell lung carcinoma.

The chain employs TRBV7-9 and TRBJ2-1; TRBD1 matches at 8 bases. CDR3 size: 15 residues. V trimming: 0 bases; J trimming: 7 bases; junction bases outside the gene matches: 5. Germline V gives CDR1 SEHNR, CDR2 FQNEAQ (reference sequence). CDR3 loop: CASSLAQGAWNEQFF. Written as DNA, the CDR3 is TGTGCCAGCAGCTTAGCTCAGGGGGCATGGAATGAGCAGTTCTTC.

CDR3 nucleotide sequence: TGTGCTAGTGGTTTTGGGACAGGGACAGAGTATGGTCAGCCCCAGCATTTT. It yields the protein CASGFGTGTEYGQPQHF. The chain carries TRBV12-5 and TRBJ1-5; TRBD1 aligns across 9 bases. Germline V gives CDR1 LGHNT, CDR2 FRNRAP. V shed 3 bases, J shed 6 bases, and the junction held 12 bases outside the gene matches. The CDR3 runs 17 residues.

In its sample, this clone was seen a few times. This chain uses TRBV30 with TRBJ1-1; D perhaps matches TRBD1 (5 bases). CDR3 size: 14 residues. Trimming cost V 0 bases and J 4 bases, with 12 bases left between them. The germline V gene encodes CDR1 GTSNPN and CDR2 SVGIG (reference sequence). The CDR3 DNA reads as TGTGCCTGGAGTGTTGGGAGGGGACGCACTGAAGCTTTCTTT. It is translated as CAWSVGRGRTEAFF.

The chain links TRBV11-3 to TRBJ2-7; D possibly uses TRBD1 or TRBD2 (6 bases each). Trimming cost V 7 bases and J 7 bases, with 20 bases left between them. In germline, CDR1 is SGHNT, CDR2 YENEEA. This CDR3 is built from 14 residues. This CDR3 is CASKEGEPSREQYF. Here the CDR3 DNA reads TGTGCCAGCAAGGAGGGGGAGCCCTCGAGGGAGCAGTACTTC.

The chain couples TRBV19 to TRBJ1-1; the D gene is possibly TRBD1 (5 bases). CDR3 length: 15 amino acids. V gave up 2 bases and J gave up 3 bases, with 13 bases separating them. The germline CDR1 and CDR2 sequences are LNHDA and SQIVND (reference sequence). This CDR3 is CASSIPVQGYTEAFF. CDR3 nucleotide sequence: TGTGCCAGTAGTATACCTGTCCAGGGATACACTGAAGCTTTCTTT.

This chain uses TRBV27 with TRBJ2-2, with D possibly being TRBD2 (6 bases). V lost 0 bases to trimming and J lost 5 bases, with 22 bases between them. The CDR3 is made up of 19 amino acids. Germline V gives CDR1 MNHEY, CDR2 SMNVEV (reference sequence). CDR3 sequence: CASSLSVSGPRHSTGELFF. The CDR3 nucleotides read TGTGCCAGCAGTTTATCGGTTAGCGGACCCCGTCACTCTACCGGGGAGCTGTTTTTT.

CDR3 bases: TGTGCCAGCAGCCCCAGCGGGGCCTCCTACAATGAGCAGTTCTTC. It specifies CASSPSGASYNEQFF. The genes are TRBV4-2 and TRBJ2-1; 7 positions agree with TRBD2. Germline V gene lookup returns CDR1 LGHNA and CDR2 YNFKEQ. This CDR3 comprises 15 residues. V gave up 4 bases and J gave up 0 bases; unmatched junction bases: 3.